What follows are 22 T cell receptor beta chains derived from one specimen sequenced in a study of T-cell memory formation after mild COVID-19. Via MiXCR, TCRdb re-called the 5' RACE reads, giving one row per CDR3 protein. The table records about 50,000 distinct CDR3 sequences, 5.5% to 7.5% of them present only once. What was sequenced was PBMCs or a T cell subset sorted from them (not recorded which). These receptors were obtained from a man aged 18 to 35 who had mild COVID-19 (a few samples of this study predate the infection). Cell type and time point are not known.

This clonotype appeared a few times. The chain couples TRBV20-1 to TRBJ2-1; TRBD1 matches at 7 bases. Germline lookup yields CDR1 DFQATT and CDR2 SNEGSKA (reference sequence). CDR3 size: 12 residues. J gave up 12 bases and V 5 bases, and 10 bases lay outside the gene matches. CDR3 nucleotide sequence: TGCAGTGCTTCCCCATCAAGGACAGGGCAGTTCTTC. It translates to CSASPSRTGQFF.

This clonotype was seen at least ten times. V and J are TRBV7-9 and TRBJ1-2; D remains unclear. V was cut by 1 base and J by 6 bases, with 9 bases left in between. The germline CDR1 and CDR2 sequences are SEHNR and FQNEAQ (reference sequence). The CDR3 runs to 13 residues. Here the CDR3 reads CASSLEGSHGYTF. DNA of the CDR3: TGTGCCAGCAGCTTAGAGGGTTCGCATGGCTACACCTTC. The full variable domain, its missing parts supplied by reference TRBV7-9 and TRBJ1-2, is DTGVSQNPRHKITKRGQNVTFRCDPISEHNRLYWYRQTLGQGPEFLTYFQNEAQLEKSRLLSDRFSAERPKGSFSTLEIQRTEQGDSAMYLCASSLEGSHGYTFGSGTRLTVV.

This chain connects TRBV11-2 to TRBJ2-1; D remains ambiguous. The CDR3 consists of 12 residues. Trimming pared 6 bases from V and 8 bases from J, leaving 11 bases between. CDR1 and CDR2 (germline): SGHAT, FQNNGV. The CDR3 DNA is TGTGCCAGCAGGCTTAGCAGTGATGAGCAGTTCTTC. Its translation is CASRLSSDEQFF.

This clonotype came up many times. V usage is TRBV29-1 and J usage is TRBJ2-5; possible D gene TRBD1, 5 bases. This CDR3 spans 11 amino acids. From germline, CDR1 is SQVTM and CDR2 ANQGSEA. Trimming removed 3 bases from V and 7 bases from J, with 9 bases in between. The CDR3 reads CSVDKGWTQYF. The CDR3 bases are TGCAGCGTTGATAAGGGGTGGACCCAGTACTTC.

The chain joins TRBV10-3 to TRBJ1-3, with a tentative D call TRBD1 (5 bases). This CDR3 is built from 16 residues. Trimming shortened V by 0 bases and J by 0 bases, and 9 bases separated the two germline ends. Germline CDR1 ENHRY, CDR2 SYGVKD. The CDR3 sequence is CAISESKGSSGNTIYF. The CDR3 nucleotides are TGTGCCATCAGTGAGTCGAAGGGGAGCTCTGGAAACACCATATATTTT.

This clonotype has a count of ten or more. The gene calls are TRBV5-6 and TRBJ1-5, with D possibly being TRBD1 (5 bases). Trimming pared 2 bases from V and 4 bases from J, leaving 10 bases between. Germline V gene sequence: CDR1 SGHDT, CDR2 YYEEEE. This CDR3 is 14 amino acids long. Written as DNA, the CDR3 is TGTGCCAGCAGCTTACGGGGGTTTAATCAGCCCCAGCATTTT. Amino acid sequence: CASSLRGFNQPQHF.

The chain joins TRBV12-3 or TRBV12-4 to TRBJ1-4; D unclear. The CDR3 runs 14 residues. V was cut by 3 bases and J by 3 bases, with 8 bases left in between. In nucleotides, the CDR3 is TGTGCCAGCAGTTTCGGGCAGTCTAATGAAAAACTGTTTTTT. Translated, it gives CASSFGQSNEKLFF.

Ten or more counts support this clonotype. The V call is TRBV20-1, the J call TRBJ2-2; D ambiguous. With 5 bases removed from V and 5 bases from J, the gap between germline ends came to 9 bases. CDR1 is DFQATT, CDR2 SNEGSKA, per germline (reference sequence). The CDR3 sequence is 12 residues long. The CDR3 DNA reads TGCAGTGCTTCAGACCAAACCGGGGAGCTGTTTTTT. Residues: CSASDQTGELFF.

V usage is TRBV19 and J usage is TRBJ2-3; unclear D gene. Trimming stripped 3 bases from V and 3 bases from J, with 7 bases between. CDR1 is LNHDA, CDR2 SQIVND, per germline (reference sequence). The CDR3 has 13 residues. CDR3 coding DNA: TGTGCCAGTAGTATGGTTTGGACAGATACGCAGTATTTT. Amino acids: CASSMVWTDTQYF.

The chain joins TRBV28 to TRBJ2-5, with TRBD1 identical over 8 bases. The CDR3 contains 14 residues. After removal of 6 bases from V and 6 bases from J, the junction contained 9 bases not matched to a gene. Germline V gives CDR1 MDHEN, CDR2 SYDVKM. The CDR3 bases are TGTGCCAGCAGGGAGTTAGGACAGGGAAAGACCCAGTACTTC. Protein: CASRELGQGKTQYF.

This clonotype was detected many times. The rearrangement links TRBV7-2 to TRBJ2-3; D unclear. This CDR3 spans 17 amino acids. With 2 bases removed from V and 2 bases from J, the gap between germline ends came to 17 bases. The germline V gene has CDR1 SGHTA and CDR2 FQGNSA. For the CDR3, the DNA is TGTGCCAGCAGCTTAAATCAGGTCGGAATATTCACAGATACGCAGTATTTT. It is translated as CASSLNQVGIFTDTQYF.

This clonotype was seen more than once but under ten times. The chain is built from TRBV18 and TRBJ2-3; D is unclear. The CDR3 length is 15 residues. CDR1 and CDR2 (germline): KGHSH, LQKENI. V lost 0 bases, J lost 4 bases, and 11 bases lay in between. CDR3 sequence: CASSPPIGVSDTQYF. CDR3 nucleotide sequence: TGTGCCAGCTCACCACCAATTGGGGTTTCAGATACGCAGTATTTT.

This clonotype was seen many times. As DNA, the CDR3 is TGCGCCAGCAGCCAAGGGGGGAGGGAGCAAGAGACCCAGTACTTC. Amino acid sequence: CASSQGGREQETQYF. The chain links TRBV4-3 to TRBJ2-5, with 7 bases that match TRBD2. V dropped 1 base and J dropped 2; count of bases not matched to a gene: 4. CDR3 size: 15 residues. Germline V gene data show CDR1 as LGHNA and CDR2 as YSLEER.

This clonotype was seen ten or more times. This sequence joins TRBV9 and TRBJ1-6; tentatively, D is TRBD1 (6 bases). Germline V gives CDR1 SGDLS, CDR2 YYNGEE. V was trimmed by 0 bases and J by 7 bases, leaving 11 bases between them. The CDR3 consists of 15 residues. The DNA for the CDR3 is TGTGCCAGCAGCGTAGCGGCAGGGGAAAATTCACCCCTCCACTTT. Protein product: CASSVAAGENSPLHF.

This clonotype occurred a few times. CDR3 DNA: TGTGCCAGCAGCGTGCAGGGCGAGAACACTGAAGCTTTCTTT. Amino acids: CASSVQGENTEAFF. The chain is built from TRBV9 and TRBJ1-1; perhaps TRBD1 as D (5 bases). CDR1 and CDR2 (germline): SGDLS, YYNGEE. CDR3 length: 14 residues. V lost 2 bases to trimming and J lost 1 base, with 9 bases between them. Supplemented by reference TRBV9 and TRBJ1-1, the full variable domain reads DSGVTQTPKHLITATGQRVTLRCSPRSGDLSVYWYQQSLDQGLQFLIQYYNGEERAKGNILERFSAQQFPDLHSELNLSSLELGDSALYFCASSVQGENTEAFFGQGTRLTVV.

This clonotype occurred a few times. The chain has TRBV21-1 and TRBJ1-4; the table names TRBD1, a call not compared with the DNA. TRBV21-1 is recorded as a pseudogene. The CDR3 spans 17 residues. CDR3 protein: CASSKGGGDRANEKLFF. The CDR3 nucleotides read TGTGCCAGCAGCAAAGGGGGAGGAGACAGGGCTAATGAAAAACTGTTTTTT.

This clonotype has a handful of counts. The V gene is TRBV30, the J gene TRBJ2-7; 7 positions agree with TRBD1. The V gene's germline CDR1 is GTSNPN and CDR2 SVGIG (reference sequence). This CDR3 spans 17 amino acids. The ends lost 1 base at V and 0 bases at J; junction bases unmatched: 12. CDR3 sequence: CAWSALAAGTVSYEQYF. The CDR3, as DNA: TGTGCCTGGAGTGCCCTGGCGGCCGGGACAGTCTCCTACGAGCAGTACTTC.

This clonotype has ten or more counts. The V and J genes are TRBV5-1 and TRBJ2-1; no clear D. Trimming took off 0 bases at V and 8 bases at J, with 9 bases between the two ends. Germline V CDR1 and CDR2: SGHRS, YFSETQ. This CDR3 contains 13 residues. The CDR3 loop reads CASSLVVQHEQFF. The CDR3 bases are TGCGCCAGCAGCTTGGTAGTCCAGCATGAGCAGTTCTTC. Full variable domain (rest looked up from reference TRBV5-1 and TRBJ2-1): KAGVTQTPRYLIKTRGQQVTLSCSPISGHRSVSWYQQTPGQGLQFLFEYFSETQRNKGNFPGRFSGRQFSNSRSEMNVSTLELGDSALYLCASSLVVQHEQFFGPGTRLTVL.

The chain combines TRBV4-2 with TRBJ2-3; TRBD2 agrees at 15 bases. The trim removed 3 bases at V and 10 bases at J, leaving 8 bases unmatched. The germline V gene has CDR1 LGHNA and CDR2 YNFKEQ. The CDR3 loop spans 16 amino acids. Written as DNA, the CDR3 is TGTGCCAGCAGCCAGAGAGTCGGGACTAGCGGGGGGCCGCAGTATTTT. This translates into CASSQRVGTSGGPQYF.

This clonotype has just a few counts. The V call is TRBV4-3, the J call TRBJ1-2, with 10 bases lining up with TRBD1. The V gene end was trimmed by 4 bases and the J gene end by 4 bases; junction bases not matched to a gene: 0. CDR1 and CDR2 from the germline V gene are LGHNA and YSLEER. CDR3 length equals 13 residues. The CDR3 region is CASSRTGGYGYTF. The CDR3 bases are TGCGCCAGCAGCCGGACAGGGGGCTATGGCTACACCTTC.

This clonotype was recorded many times. V and J are TRBV4-3 and TRBJ2-7, with a possible D match to TRBD2 (6 bases). The germline gives CDR1 LGHNA, CDR2 YSLEER. Trimming left V 4 bases short and J 0 bases short, with 13 bases between. CDR3 length: 15 amino acids. CDR3 residues: CASSLRDLSSYEQYF. CDR3 DNA sequence: TGCGCCAGCAGCCTCCGGGACTTGAGCTCCTACGAGCAGTACTTC.

This clonotype was counted ten times or more. The rearrangement joins TRBV7-2 to TRBJ2-3, with a possible D match to TRBD2 (5 bases). Per germline, CDR1 SGHTA and CDR2 FQGNSA. V lost 5 bases to trimming and J lost 5 bases, with 11 bases between them. This CDR3 has 13 amino acids. The CDR3 nucleotides are TGTGCCAGCAGCCAATCCGGGGTAGATACGCAGTATTTT. The encoded protein is CASSQSGVDTQYF.